A single T cell receptor (beta chain) is shown here with its context. Antigen specificity is unknown. cDNA carried unique molecular identifiers, and a universal primer site was added by template switching. From the 5' RACE reads, TCRdb called clonotypes with MiXCR, one entry per CDR3 protein. The repertoire includes approximately 210,000 distinct CDR3 sequences, around 6.5% of them detected once, and about 14% sits in the top ten. The sample belongs to a study of identical twins. Study findings and constraints: Out-of-frame alpha sequences common to twins exhibited an excess of low generation probability.

Germline V gene data show CDR1 as SGHTA and CDR2 as FQGNSA. The V end was cut by 10 bases, the J end by 2 bases, with 11 bases between. The CDR3 runs 12 residues. These data also featured in a second study, about T cells expressing NK-cell markers.

This TCR was sampled from a woman between 18 and 29 years old in good health. V and J are TRBV7-2 and TRBJ1-1; D ambiguous. Sequencing was carried out using CD8+ T cells sorted from blood. Here the CDR3 reads CATRSLNTEAFF. Here the CDR3 DNA reads TGTGCCACCAGAAGCCTTAACACTGAAGCTTTCTTT.